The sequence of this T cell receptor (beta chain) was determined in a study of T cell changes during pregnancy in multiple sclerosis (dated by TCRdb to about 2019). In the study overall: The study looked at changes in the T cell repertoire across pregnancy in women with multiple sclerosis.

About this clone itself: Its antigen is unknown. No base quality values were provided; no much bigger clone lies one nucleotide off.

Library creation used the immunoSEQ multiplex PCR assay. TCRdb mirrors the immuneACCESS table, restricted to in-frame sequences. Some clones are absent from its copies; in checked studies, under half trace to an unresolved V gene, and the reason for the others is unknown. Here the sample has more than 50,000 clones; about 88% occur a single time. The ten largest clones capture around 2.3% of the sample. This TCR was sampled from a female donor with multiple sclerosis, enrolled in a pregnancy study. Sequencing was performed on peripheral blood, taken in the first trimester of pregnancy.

The CDR3 region has the sequence CASSTGTSSYTQYF. The nucleotides are TGTGCCAGTAGCACGGGGACTAGCTCCTATACGCAGTATTTT. The chain employs TRBV19 and TRBJ2-3; 9 of the junction bases match TRBD2. V loses 6 bases at its end and J loses 7 bases; junction bases beyond the gene matches: 8. The CDR3 sequence holds 14 residues, the cysteine and phenylalanine included. The CDR3 DNA has 42 bases and is translated from base 1. From a lookup of the germline V gene (reference sequence), CDR1 and CDR2 are LNHDA and SQIVND.